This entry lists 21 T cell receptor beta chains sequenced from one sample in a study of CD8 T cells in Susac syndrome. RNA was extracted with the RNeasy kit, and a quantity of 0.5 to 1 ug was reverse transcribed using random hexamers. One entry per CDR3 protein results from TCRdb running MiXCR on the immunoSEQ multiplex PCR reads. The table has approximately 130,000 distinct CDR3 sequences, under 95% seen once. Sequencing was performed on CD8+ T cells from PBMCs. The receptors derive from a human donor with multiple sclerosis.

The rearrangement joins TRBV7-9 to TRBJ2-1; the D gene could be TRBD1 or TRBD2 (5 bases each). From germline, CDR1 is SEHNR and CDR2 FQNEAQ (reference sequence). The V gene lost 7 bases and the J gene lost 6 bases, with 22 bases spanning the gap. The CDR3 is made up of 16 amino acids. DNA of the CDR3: TGTGCCAGCACCCTCCCTTCCCTGAGGGGTCCCAATGAGCAGTTCTTC. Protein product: CASTLPSLRGPNEQFF. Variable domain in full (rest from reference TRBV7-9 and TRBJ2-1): DTGVSQNPRHKITKRGQNVTFRCDPISEHNRLYWYRQTLGQGPEFLTYFQNEAQLEKSRLLSDRFSAERPKGSFSTLEIQRTEQGDSAMYLCASTLPSLRGPNEQFFGPGTRLTVL.

The CDR3 nucleotides are TGCGCCAGCAGCCCGGGACAGCTCGGGGCCAACGTCCTGACTTTC. It yields the protein CASSPGQLGANVLTF. V and J are TRBV5-1 and TRBJ2-6; TRBD1 matches 7 bases. This CDR3 is 15 amino acids long. V dropped 4 bases and J dropped 4; count of bases not matched to a gene: 5. Germline CDR1 and CDR2: SGHRS and YFSETQ.

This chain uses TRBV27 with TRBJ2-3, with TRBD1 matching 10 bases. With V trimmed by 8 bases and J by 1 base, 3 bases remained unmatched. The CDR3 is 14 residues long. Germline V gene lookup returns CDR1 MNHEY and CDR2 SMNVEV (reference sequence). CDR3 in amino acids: CASGDRGGTDTQYF. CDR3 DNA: TGTGCCAGCGGGGACAGGGGAGGCACAGATACGCAGTATTTT.

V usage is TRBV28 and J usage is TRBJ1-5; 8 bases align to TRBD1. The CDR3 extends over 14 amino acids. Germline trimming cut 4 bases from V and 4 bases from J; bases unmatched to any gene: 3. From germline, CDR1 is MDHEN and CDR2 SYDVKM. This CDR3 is CASSWGQVNQPQHF. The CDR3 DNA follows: TGTGCCAGCAGTTGGGGACAGGTTAATCAGCCCCAGCATTTT.

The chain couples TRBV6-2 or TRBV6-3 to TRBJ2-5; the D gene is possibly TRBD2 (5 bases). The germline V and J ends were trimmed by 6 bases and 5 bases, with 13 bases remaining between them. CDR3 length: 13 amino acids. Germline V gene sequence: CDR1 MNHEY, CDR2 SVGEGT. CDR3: CASSPARRETQYF. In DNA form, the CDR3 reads TGTGCCAGCAGCCCGGCTAGGAGGGAGACCCAGTACTTC.

CDR3 amino acids: CSAKAGLEAFF. Written as DNA, the CDR3 is TGCAGTGCTAAAGCAGGGCTAGAAGCTTTCTTT. This chain connects TRBV20-1 to TRBJ1-1, with D possibly being TRBD1 (5 bases). Germline V CDR1 and CDR2: DFQATT, SNEGSKA (reference sequence). Trimming took off 4 bases at V and 8 bases at J, with 11 bases between the two ends. The CDR3 is made up of 11 amino acids.

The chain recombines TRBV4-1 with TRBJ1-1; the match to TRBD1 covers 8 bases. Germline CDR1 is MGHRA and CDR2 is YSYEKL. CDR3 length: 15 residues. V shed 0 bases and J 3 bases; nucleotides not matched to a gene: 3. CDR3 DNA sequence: TGCGCCAGCAGCCAAGATCAGACAGGGGACACTGAAGCTTTCTTT. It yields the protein CASSQDQTGDTEAFF.

The CDR3 here is CSVAPADSYNEQFF. The CDR3 nucleotides read TGCAGCGTTGCACCCGCGGACTCCTACAATGAGCAGTTCTTC. The chain joins TRBV29-1 to TRBJ2-1; no clear D. This CDR3 contains 14 residues. Between the trimmed V and J ends, which lost 4 bases and 0 bases, there was a span of 10 bases. Per germline, CDR1 SQVTM and CDR2 ANQGSEA.

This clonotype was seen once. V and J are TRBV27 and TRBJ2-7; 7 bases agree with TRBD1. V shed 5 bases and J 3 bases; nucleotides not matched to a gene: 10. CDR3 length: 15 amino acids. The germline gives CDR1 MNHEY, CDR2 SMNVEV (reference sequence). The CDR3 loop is CASSARQGKDYEQYF. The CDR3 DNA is TGTGCCAGCAGTGCACGACAGGGTAAGGACTACGAGCAGTACTTC.

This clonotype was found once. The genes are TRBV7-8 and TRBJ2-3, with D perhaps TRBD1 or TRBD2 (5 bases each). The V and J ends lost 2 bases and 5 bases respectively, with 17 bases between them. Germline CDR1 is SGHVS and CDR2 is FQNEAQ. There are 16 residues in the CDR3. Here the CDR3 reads CASSLWNGAVGDTQYF. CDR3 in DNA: TGTGCCAGCAGCTTATGGAACGGGGCCGTCGGAGATACGCAGTATTTT.

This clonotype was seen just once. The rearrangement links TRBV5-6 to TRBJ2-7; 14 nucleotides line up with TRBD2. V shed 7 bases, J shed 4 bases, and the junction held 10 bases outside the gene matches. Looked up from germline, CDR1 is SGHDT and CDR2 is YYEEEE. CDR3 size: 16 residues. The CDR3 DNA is TGTGCCAGCTATTCCGGGACTAGCGGGAGAACGTACGAGCAGTACTTC. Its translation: CASYSGTSGRTYEQYF. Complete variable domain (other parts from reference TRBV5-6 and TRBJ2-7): DAGVTQSPTHLIKTRGQQVTLRCSPKSGHDTVSWYQQALGQGPQFIFQYYEEEERQRGNFPDRFSGHQFPNYSSELNVNALLLGDSALYLCASYSGTSGRTYEQYFGPGTRLTVT.

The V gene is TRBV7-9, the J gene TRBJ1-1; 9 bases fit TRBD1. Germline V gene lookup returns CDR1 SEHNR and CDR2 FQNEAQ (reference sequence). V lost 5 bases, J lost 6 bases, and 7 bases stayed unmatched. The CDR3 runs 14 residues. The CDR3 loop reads CASSHRDRGAEAFF. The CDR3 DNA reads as TGTGCCAGCAGCCATCGAGACAGGGGGGCTGAAGCTTTCTTT. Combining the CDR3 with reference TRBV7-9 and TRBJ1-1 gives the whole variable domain DTGVSQNPRHKITKRGQNVTFRCDPISEHNRLYWYRQTLGQGPEFLTYFQNEAQLEKSRLLSDRFSAERPKGSFSTLEIQRTEQGDSAMYLCASSHRDRGAEAFFGQGTRLTVV.

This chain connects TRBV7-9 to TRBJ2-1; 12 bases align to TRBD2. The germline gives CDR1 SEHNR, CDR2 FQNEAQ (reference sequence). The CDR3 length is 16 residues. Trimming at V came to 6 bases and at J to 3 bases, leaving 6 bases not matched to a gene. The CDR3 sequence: CASRPRTSGIYNEQFF. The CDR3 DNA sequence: TGTGCCAGCAGACCTCGGACTAGCGGGATCTACAATGAGCAGTTCTTC.

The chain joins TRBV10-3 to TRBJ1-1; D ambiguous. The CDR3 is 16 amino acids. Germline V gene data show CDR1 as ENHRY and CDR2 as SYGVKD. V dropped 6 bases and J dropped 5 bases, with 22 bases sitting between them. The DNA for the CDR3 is TGTGCCATCAGGACGGCCGAAGGGCGGTCCCGAACTGAAGCTTTCTTT. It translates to CAIRTAEGRSRTEAFF.

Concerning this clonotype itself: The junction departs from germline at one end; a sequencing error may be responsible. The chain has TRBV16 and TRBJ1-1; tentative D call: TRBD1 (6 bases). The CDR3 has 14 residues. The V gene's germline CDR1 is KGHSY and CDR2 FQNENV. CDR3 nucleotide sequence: TGTGCCAGCAGCAAATCGGAGGGGGGGACTGAAGCTTTCTTT. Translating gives CASSKSEGGTEAFF.

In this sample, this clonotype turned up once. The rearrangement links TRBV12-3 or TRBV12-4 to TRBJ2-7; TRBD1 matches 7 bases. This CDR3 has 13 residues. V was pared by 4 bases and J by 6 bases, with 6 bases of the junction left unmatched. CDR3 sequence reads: CASSSEGAGEQYF. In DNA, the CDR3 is TGTGCCAGCAGTTCCGAGGGGGCCGGCGAGCAGTACTTC.

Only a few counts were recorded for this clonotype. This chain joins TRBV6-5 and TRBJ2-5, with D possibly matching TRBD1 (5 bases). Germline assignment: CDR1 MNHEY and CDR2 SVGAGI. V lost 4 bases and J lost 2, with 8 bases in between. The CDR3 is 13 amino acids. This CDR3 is CASSSGYQETQYF. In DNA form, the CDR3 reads TGTGCCAGCAGTTCAGGGTATCAAGAGACCCAGTACTTC.

The CDR3, as DNA: TGCAGTGCTCTCTCCGGGACTAGCGGGATTTACGAGCAGTACTTC. Amino acids: CSALSGTSGIYEQYF. This chain links TRBV20-1 with TRBJ2-7, with TRBD2 identical over 13 bases. The V gene's germline CDR1 is DFQATT and CDR2 SNEGSKA (reference sequence). V dropped 5 bases and J dropped 4; count of bases not matched to a gene: 8. CDR3 length: 15 residues.

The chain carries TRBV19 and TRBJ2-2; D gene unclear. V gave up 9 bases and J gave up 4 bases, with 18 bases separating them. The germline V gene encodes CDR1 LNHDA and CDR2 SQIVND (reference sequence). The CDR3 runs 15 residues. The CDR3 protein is CASQAPRLGTGELFF. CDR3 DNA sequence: TGTGCCAGCCAAGCCCCGAGGCTTGGCACCGGGGAGCTGTTTTTT.

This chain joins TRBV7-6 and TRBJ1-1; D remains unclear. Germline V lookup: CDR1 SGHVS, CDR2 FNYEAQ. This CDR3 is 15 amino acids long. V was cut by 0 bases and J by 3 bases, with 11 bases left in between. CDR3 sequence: CASSLATDADTEAFF. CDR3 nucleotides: TGTGCCAGCAGCTTAGCTACGGACGCGGACACTGAAGCTTTCTTT.

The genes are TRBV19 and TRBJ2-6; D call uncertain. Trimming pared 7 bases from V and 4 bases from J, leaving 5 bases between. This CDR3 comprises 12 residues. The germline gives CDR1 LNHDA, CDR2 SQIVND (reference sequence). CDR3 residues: CASNLGANVLTF. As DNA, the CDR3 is TGTGCCAGTAATTTAGGGGCCAACGTCCTGACTTTC.